This T cell receptor (beta chain) emerged from a study of cytomegalovirus exposure and HLA in healthy donors. On the study more broadly: Early on, a data release was issued that held roughly 84 million unique TCRs from HLA-typed donors.

Points on this clone: Its antigen remains unknown.

Germline V CDR1 and CDR2: MNHNS, SASEGT. V lost 2 bases and J lost 4, with 11 bases in between. The CDR3 has 14 amino acids. PCR involved 60 Vbeta and 13 Jbeta primers. In the original analysis: In a later analysis, the count reached 80 million or so unique TCR beta chains, with 9 million to 11 million shared. Sequencing was performed with immunoSEQ multiplex PCR; in TCRdb, only in-frame clones are kept and a portion is missing. V, J and clone size are taken as reported in that table, and D and trimming were inferred from the DNA itself. The listing contains roughly 60,000 clones. Whole-study results and caveats: Later analysis suggested links between common viral pathogens and several top significant clusters. The study flagged approximately 180 TCR beta chains as cytomegalovirus-associated.

V usage is TRBV6-1 and J usage is TRBJ1-2; TRBD1 might be the D (6 bases). Sequenced sample: PBMCs. The receptor was isolated from a woman aged 18-29 years in good health and CMV-seronegative. The CDR3 region is CASSEYRDAYGYTF. CDR3 DNA: TGTGCCAGCAGTGAATACAGGGACGCCTATGGCTACACCTTC.